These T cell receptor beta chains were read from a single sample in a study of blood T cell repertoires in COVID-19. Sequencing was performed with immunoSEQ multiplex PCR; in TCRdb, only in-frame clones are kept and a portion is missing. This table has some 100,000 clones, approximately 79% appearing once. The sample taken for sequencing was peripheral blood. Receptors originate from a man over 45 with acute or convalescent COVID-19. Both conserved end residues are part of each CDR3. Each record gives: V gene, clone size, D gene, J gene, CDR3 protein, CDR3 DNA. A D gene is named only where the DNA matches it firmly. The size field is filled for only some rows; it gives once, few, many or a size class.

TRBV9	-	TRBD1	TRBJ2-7	CASSATGVEQYF	TGTGCCAGCAGCGCCACAGGGGTAGAGCAGTACTTC
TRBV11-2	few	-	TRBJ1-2	CASSPTVNYGYTF	TGTGCCAGCAGCCCCACGGTTAACTATGGCTACACCTTC
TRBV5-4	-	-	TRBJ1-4	CASSTTSASRGEKLFF	TGTGCCAGCAGCACGACGTCTGCGTCCCGGGGTGAAAAACTGTTTTTT
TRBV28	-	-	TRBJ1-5	CALQPNSNQPQHF	TGTGCCTTACAGCCTAATAGCAATCAGCCCCAGCATTTT
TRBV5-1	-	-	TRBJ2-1	CASSLATGLSYNEQFF	TGCGCCAGCAGCTTGGCAACAGGTCTATCCTACAATGAGCAGTTCTTC
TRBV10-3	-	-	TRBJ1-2	CAINSAAVGYTF	TGTGCCATCAATTCGGCAGCGGTGGGCTACACCTTC
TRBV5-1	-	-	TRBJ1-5	CASSLLGQGGQPQHF	TGCGCCAGCAGCTTGTTGGGCCAGGGTGGACAGCCCCAGCATTTT
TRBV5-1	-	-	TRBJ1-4	CASSPLVGGGEKLFF	TGCGCCAGCAGCCCCCTAGTTGGGGGGGGTGAAAAACTGTTTTTT
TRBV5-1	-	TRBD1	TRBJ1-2	CASSPDRGLYGYTF	TGCGCCAGCAGCCCGGACAGGGGCCTCTATGGCTACACCTTC
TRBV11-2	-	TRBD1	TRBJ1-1	CASSPLRDREGAFF	TGTGCCAGCAGCCCTCTCCGGGACAGGGAGGGGGCTTTCTTT
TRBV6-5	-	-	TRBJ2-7	CASRWGRRDEQYF	TGTGCCAGCAGGTGGGGGAGGCGAGACGAGCAGTACTTC
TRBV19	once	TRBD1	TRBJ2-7	CASSEGQGFVHEQYF	TGTGCCAGTAGTGAGGGACAGGGTTTCGTCCACGAGCAGTACTTC
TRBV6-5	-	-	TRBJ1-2	CASMSSTIYGYTF	TGTGCCAGCATGAGCAGTACTATCTATGGCTACACCTTC
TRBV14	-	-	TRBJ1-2	CASSQGLGYGYTF	TGTGCCAGCAGCCAGGGACTCGGCTATGGCTACACCTTC
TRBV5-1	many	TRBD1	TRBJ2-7	CASSLGQGLSEQYF	TGCGCCAGCAGCTTGGGACAGGGTCTGTCCGAGCAGTACTTC
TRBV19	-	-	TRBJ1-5	CASSVGDNQPQHF	TGTGCCAGTAGTGTAGGAGACAATCAGCCCCAGCATTTT